Below are 32 T cell receptor beta chains sequenced from a single sample in a study of blood T cell repertoires in COVID-19. Clones were sequenced by immunoSEQ multiplex PCR, and TCRdb holds only the in-frame ones, with some missing. This sample carries about 370,000 clones, roughly nine tenths of them seen once, and the ten largest clones take roughly 1%. Sequencing input: PBMCs or T cells enriched from blood (not recorded which). The receptors derive from a man between 18 and 29 years old who had recovered from COVID-19.

The V and J genes are TRBV7-2 and TRBJ2-7; no firm D call. There are 13 residues in the CDR3. V lost 3 bases and J lost 1, with 7 bases in between. The germline gives CDR1 SGHTA, CDR2 FQGNSA. This chain's CDR3 is CASSFDLSYEQYF. The CDR3 bases are TGTGCCAGCAGCTTCGACTTGTCCTACGAGCAGTACTTC.

The chain uses TRBV7-9 and TRBJ1-1; no clear D gene. The CDR3 consists of 11 residues. Trimming stripped 2 bases from V and 8 bases from J, with 6 bases between. CDR1 SEHNR and CDR2 FQNEAQ come from the germline V gene (reference sequence). This CDR3 is CASSLITEAFF. Written as DNA, the CDR3 is TGTGCCAGCAGCTTAATAACAGAAGCTTTCTTT.

The J gene is TRBJ1-6, the V gene TRBV20-1; TRBD1 matches at 7 bases. Trimming at V came to 3 bases and at J to 5 bases, leaving 7 bases not matched to a gene. The CDR3 is made up of 15 amino acids. CDR1 and CDR2 from the germline V gene are DFQATT and SNEGSKA (reference sequence). Here the CDR3 DNA reads TGCAGTGCTAGTGCCGGGACAGTGAATAATTCACCCCTCCACTTT. Its translation: CSASAGTVNNSPLHF.

The V and J genes are TRBV19 and TRBJ1-3; D uncertain. This CDR3 region has 15 residues. Germline lookup yields CDR1 LNHDA and CDR2 SQIVND (reference sequence). Trimming cost V 7 bases and J 4 bases, with 17 bases left between them. CDR3 in amino acids: CASMRGIKAGNTIYF. The CDR3 bases are TGTGCCAGTATGCGGGGAATTAAAGCAGGAAACACCATATATTTT.

The V call is TRBV5-1, the J call TRBJ1-2; no definite D call. V lost 0 bases, J lost 7 bases, and 13 bases lay in between. The CDR3 contains 14 residues. CDR1 is SGHRS and CDR2 is YFSETQ in the germline V gene. CDR3 amino acids: CASSLGGSIRGYTF. DNA of the CDR3: TGCGCCAGCAGCTTGGGCGGGAGTATACGTGGCTACACCTTC. Using reference TRBV5-1 and TRBJ1-2 for the parts outside the CDR3, the full variable domain is KAGVTQTPRYLIKTRGQQVTLSCSPISGHRSVSWYQQTPGQGLQFLFEYFSETQRNKGNFPGRFSGRQFSNSRSEMNVSTLELGDSALYLCASSLGGSIRGYTFGSGTRLTVV.

This chain uses TRBV7-9 with TRBJ2-1; 10 nucleotides align to TRBD2. The CDR3 spans 14 residues. The ends lost 9 bases at V and 4 bases at J; junction bases unmatched: 6. Germline loops: CDR1 SEHNR, CDR2 FQNEAQ (reference sequence). CDR3 amino acids: CASPLAGAYNEQFF. The CDR3 DNA reads as TGTGCCAGTCCGCTAGCGGGAGCTTACAATGAGCAGTTCTTC. Full variable domain (missing parts from reference TRBV7-9 and TRBJ2-1): DTGVSQNPRHKITKRGQNVTFRCDPISEHNRLYWYRQTLGQGPEFLTYFQNEAQLEKSRLLSDRFSAERPKGSFSTLEIQRTEQGDSAMYLCASPLAGAYNEQFFGPGTRLTVL.

The V and J genes are TRBV3-1 (or the pseudogene TRBV3-2) and TRBJ1-2, with D unclear. Germline CDR1 reads LGHDT; CDR2 reads YNNKEL (reference sequence). The CDR3 totals 13 residues. Trimming removed 1 base at V and 4 bases at J, with 7 bases between. The CDR3 loop reads CASSQAELYGYTF. The CDR3 bases are TGTGCCAGCAGCCAAGCCGAGCTCTATGGCTACACCTTC.

The chain combines TRBV27 with TRBJ1-3; D gene ambiguous. Deletions cut 4 bases from V and 3 bases from J, with 13 bases between. The CDR3 sequence is 15 residues long. In germline, CDR1 is MNHEY, CDR2 SMNVEV (reference sequence). For the CDR3, the DNA is TGTGCCAGCAGTTCCGGGTCTTTTTATGGAAACACCATATATTTT. It encodes CASSSGSFYGNTIYF.

The V gene is TRBV10-3, the J gene TRBJ2-7; 13 nucleotides match TRBD2. The germline gives CDR1 ENHRY, CDR2 SYGVKD. This CDR3 has 18 residues. V shed 6 bases, J shed 0 bases, and the junction held 11 bases outside the gene matches. CDR3 in DNA: TGTGCCATCAGCCTGACTAGCGGGAGGTCCGTAAGCTCCTACGAGCAGTACTTC. It specifies CAISLTSGRSVSSYEQYF.

The rearrangement links TRBV11-1 to TRBJ1-1; D is possibly TRBD1 (6 bases). The CDR3 is made up of 15 amino acids. Trimming took off 2 bases at V and 8 bases at J, with 18 bases between the two ends. Germline assignment: CDR1 SGHAT and CDR2 FQDESV (reference sequence). CDR3 amino acids: CASSLNVYRGGEAFF. CDR3 DNA: TGTGCCAGCAGCTTAAACGTATACCGAGGGGGAGAAGCTTTCTTT.

This chain links TRBV21-1 with TRBJ2-7; the table's D call TRBD1 went unverified against the DNA. TRBV21-1 is flagged as a pseudogene. CDR3 length equals 22 residues. CDR3 sequence (DNA): TGTGCCAGCAGCCTCCATCGCATGTTTTTGTGGGACAGGACCCTATTCTCCTACGGGCAGTACTTC. It yields the protein CASSLHRMFLWDRTLFSYGQYF.

This chain connects TRBV19 to TRBJ2-5; tentative D call: TRBD2 (6 bases). V lost 3 bases, J lost 1 base, and 15 bases lay in between. The germline gives CDR1 LNHDA, CDR2 SQIVND (reference sequence). The CDR3 sequence is 16 residues long. The CDR3 loop is CASSISGGTGQETQYF. CDR3 nucleotide sequence: TGTGCCAGTAGTATTAGTGGCGGGACCGGCCAAGAGACCCAGTACTTC.

The rearrangement joins TRBV2 to TRBJ2-7; tentative D call: TRBD2 (6 bases). The CDR3 sequence is 15 residues long. CDR1 is SNHLY, CDR2 FYNNEI, per germline. V lost 2 bases, J lost 9 bases, and 20 bases lay in between. The CDR3 bases are TGTGCCAGCAGTGAAAGAAACATGGGGAGGACCGGGCAGTACTTC. It codes for CASSERNMGRTGQYF.

This chain links TRBV29-1 with TRBJ2-3; D is possibly TRBD1 (6 bases). CDR3 length equals 14 residues. Trimming pared 2 bases from V and 1 base from J, leaving 10 bases between. Germline V lookup: CDR1 SQVTM, CDR2 ANQGSEA. The CDR3 reads CSVEPGVGTDTQYF. The CDR3 DNA is TGCAGCGTTGAACCAGGGGTAGGCACAGATACGCAGTATTTT.

The chain links TRBV5-4 to TRBJ2-1, with a possible D match to TRBD2 (6 bases). The CDR3 length is 15 residues. CDR1 and CDR2 from the germline V gene are SGHNT and YYREEE (reference sequence). V lost 3 bases, J lost 7 bases, and 17 bases lay in between. The CDR3 DNA sequence: TGTGCCAGCAGCTCCAGGAGGGCCGGGTGGAATGAGCAGTTCTTC. Its protein is CASSSRRAGWNEQFF.

The chain employs TRBV7-9 and TRBJ1-5; TRBD1 is a possible D gene (5 bases). Germline CDR1 reads SEHNR; CDR2 reads FQNEAQ (reference sequence). V was trimmed by 0 bases and J by 9 bases, leaving 9 bases between them. The CDR3 extends over 13 amino acids. CDR3 residues: CASSLAQGGPQHF. CDR3 sequence (DNA): TGTGCCAGCAGCTTAGCCCAGGGTGGGCCCCAGCATTTT.

The chain combines TRBV5-1 with TRBJ1-3, with a possible D match to TRBD1 (6 bases). V gave up 5 bases and J gave up 0 bases, with 12 bases separating them. The CDR3 totals 15 residues. Germline lookup yields CDR1 SGHRS and CDR2 YFSETQ. The CDR3 DNA follows: TGCGCCAGCAGACCGGGACAAGCCTCTGGAAACACCATATATTTT. Translated, it gives CASRPGQASGNTIYF.

The V gene is TRBV6-5, the J gene TRBJ1-3; D not certain. Germline loops: CDR1 MNHEY, CDR2 SVGAGI. V gave up 6 bases and J gave up 0 bases, with 9 bases separating them. This CDR3 contains 14 residues. This CDR3 is CASRPRYSGNTIYF. The CDR3 bases are TGTGCCAGCAGACCTAGATACTCTGGAAACACCATATATTTT.

This chain connects TRBV5-1 to TRBJ1-1, with D possibly being TRBD1 (5 bases). This CDR3 is 14 amino acids long. V was shortened by 0 bases and J by 5 bases, with 11 bases between the two germline ends. Germline CDR1 SGHRS, CDR2 YFSETQ. The CDR3 DNA reads as TGCGCCAGCAGCTTGGGACAGCCAGGGACTGAAGCTTTCTTT. Amino acid sequence: CASSLGQPGTEAFF. The full variable domain, rest sourced from reference TRBV5-1 and TRBJ1-1, is KAGVTQTPRYLIKTRGQQVTLSCSPISGHRSVSWYQQTPGQGLQFLFEYFSETQRNKGNFPGRFSGRQFSNSRSEMNVSTLELGDSALYLCASSLGQPGTEAFFGQGTRLTVV.

The J gene is TRBJ2-7, the V gene TRBV7-2; 10 nucleotides match TRBD1. Germline V gene sequence: CDR1 SGHTA, CDR2 FQGNSA. CDR3 size: 14 residues. V lost 5 bases, J lost 7 bases, and 8 bases stayed unmatched. The CDR3: CASSPDRGRNEQYF. CDR3 DNA: TGTGCCAGCAGCCCCGACAGGGGGCGCAATGAGCAGTACTTC.

The sample holds one count of this clone. The J gene is TRBJ1-1, the V gene TRBV6-5; no definite D call. The germline CDR1 and CDR2 sequences are MNHEY and SVGAGI. Between the trimmed V and J ends, which lost 5 bases and 11 bases, there was a span of 12 bases. The CDR3 runs 11 residues. The CDR3 loop reads CASSRGPAAFF. In DNA form, the CDR3 reads TGTGCCAGCAGTCGTGGGCCCGCGGCTTTCTTT.

The chain links TRBV7-9 to TRBJ2-3, with a possible D match to TRBD1 (5 bases). V was pared by 6 bases and J by 0 bases, with 19 bases between. There are 17 residues in the CDR3. Germline CDR1 SEHNR, CDR2 FQNEAQ (reference sequence). CDR3 nucleotide sequence: TGTGCCAGCAGGGTACTTAGGACATCAGCTAGCACAGATACGCAGTATTTT. Residues: CASRVLRTSASTDTQYF.

The chain combines TRBV28 with TRBJ1-5; possible D gene TRBD1, 6 bases. Germline V gene sequence: CDR1 MDHEN, CDR2 SYDVKM. V lost 10 bases, J lost 15 bases, and 25 bases lay in between. The CDR3 is 13 residues long. The CDR3 coding sequence is TGTGCCATCAGAGAAGGGGGGGCTAGACCGCCGCATTTT. This codes for CAIREGGARPPHF.

This clone was seen only once. The V gene is TRBV19, the J gene TRBJ1-2; maybe TRBD1 (6 bases). This CDR3 spans 16 amino acids. Trimming left V 3 bases short and J 0 bases short, with 14 bases between. Germline V CDR1 and CDR2: LNHDA, SQIVND (reference sequence). CDR3 coding DNA: TGTGCCAGTAGTATCCGAAGGGGGTCTGCTAACTATGGCTACACCTTC. Its translation is CASSIRRGSANYGYTF. The full variable domain, rest sourced from reference TRBV19 and TRBJ1-2, is DGGITQSPKYLFRKEGQNVTLSCEQNLNHDAMYWYRQDPGQGLRLIYYSQIVNDFQKGDIAEGYSVSREKKESFPLTVTSAQKNPTAFYLCASSIRRGSANYGYTFGSGTRLTVV.

This sequence joins TRBV2 and TRBJ2-7, with TRBD2 as a possible D gene (5 bases). The CDR3 loop spans 12 amino acids. CDR1 and CDR2 from the germline V gene are SNHLY and FYNNEI. V lost 8 bases, J lost 3 bases, and 11 bases lay in between. In DNA form, the CDR3 reads TGTGCCAGCCGCCGGGAAGACTACGAGCAGTACTTC. Its protein is CASRREDYEQYF.

A few counts support this clone. The chain recombines TRBV19 with TRBJ1-6; 10 bases are shared with TRBD1. The CDR3 runs 15 residues. V lost 7 bases, J lost 9 bases, and 9 bases stayed unmatched. Looked up from germline, CDR1 is LNHDA and CDR2 is SQIVND (reference sequence). The CDR3 sequence: CASNNRDRGFSPLHF. In nucleotides, the CDR3 is TGTGCCAGTAACAACCGGGACAGGGGTTTTTCACCCCTCCACTTT.

The chain joins TRBV28 to TRBJ2-2, with D perhaps TRBD1 (6 bases). This CDR3 contains 15 residues. Germline V gene lookup returns CDR1 MDHEN and CDR2 SYDVKM. Trimming removed 5 bases from V and 5 bases from J, with 15 bases in between. The DNA of the CDR3 is TGTGCCAGCAGTCCAACGGACAGAATTACCGGGGAGCTGTTTTTT. This sequence encodes CASSPTDRITGELFF.

CDR3 amino acids: CASSLEGNEQFF. The CDR3 DNA follows: TGTGCCAGCAGTTTAGAGGGAAATGAGCAGTTCTTC. The chain uses TRBV28 and TRBJ2-1, with TRBD2 as a possible D gene (5 bases). The CDR3 loop spans 12 amino acids. Trimming stripped 2 bases from V and 7 bases from J, with 6 bases between. Germline V gene lookup returns CDR1 MDHEN and CDR2 SYDVKM.

This chain links TRBV6-1 with TRBJ1-2, with D unresolved. The CDR3 is 14 residues long. V was clipped by 1 base and J by 3 bases, with 9 bases between them. Germline V gives CDR1 MNHNS, CDR2 SASEGT. CDR3 DNA sequence: TGTGCCAGCAGTGAAGTGGGCAGATACTATGGCTACACCTTC. This codes for CASSEVGRYYGYTF.

CDR3 in DNA: TGTGCCAGCAGCCAAGGACTATCAGAGCAGCCCCAGCATTTT. Amino acids: CASSQGLSEQPQHF. The J gene is TRBJ1-5, the V gene TRBV3-1 (or the pseudogene TRBV3-2); D is unclear. CDR1 and CDR2 (germline): LGHDT, YNNKEL (reference sequence). V gave up 1 base and J gave up 7 bases, with 11 bases separating them. CDR3 size: 14 residues.

This chain uses TRBV13 with TRBJ2-6; 8 positions match TRBD1. With 2 bases clipped from V and 1 base from J, the junction kept 7 bases outside the gene matches. Per the germline V gene, CDR1 is PRHDT and CDR2 is FYEKMQ (reference sequence). The CDR3 spans 18 residues. The CDR3 DNA reads TGTGCCAGCAGCTTACAACCAGGGGGCTTATCTGGGGCCAACGTCCTGACTTTC. This gives the protein CASSLQPGGLSGANVLTF.

This clone was recorded only once. J is TRBJ2-1 and V is TRBV4-3; tentative D call: TRBD1 (5 bases). Germline values: CDR1 LGHNA, CDR2 YSLEER. The CDR3 consists of 14 residues. V lost 0 bases, J lost 6 bases, and 9 bases lay in between. CDR3 sequence reads: CASSQDTGANEQFF. The CDR3 DNA reads TGCGCCAGCAGCCAAGATACTGGGGCCAATGAGCAGTTCTTC.